This passage covers 22 T cell receptor beta chains from one sample sequenced in a study of CD8 T cells in ankylosing spondylitis. TCRdb called the 5' RACE reads again in MiXCR, with one record for every CDR3 protein. The sample consists of 350,000 or so distinct CDR3 sequences, about 9.9% of them appearing once. Material: blood, either unsorted or a sorted T cell fraction (not recorded which). These receptors came from a female donor with ankylosing spondylitis or in good health (not recorded which).

This CDR3 is CASSYTDRPSLSEQYF. DNA for the CDR3: TGTGCCAGCAGTTACACAGACAGGCCGTCCCTCTCCGAGCAGTACTTC. This sequence joins TRBV6-5 and TRBJ2-7; D might be TRBD1 (6 bases). CDR1 and CDR2 (germline): MNHEY, SVGAGI. The CDR3 runs to 16 residues. V was trimmed by 2 bases and J by 6 bases, leaving 20 bases between them.

In the case of this clonotype: One base away lies a much larger clone, so this may be a sequencing read error. The chain joins TRBV20-1 to TRBJ1-2; D perhaps matches TRBD1 (5 bases). The CDR3 is 10 residues long. The germline V gene has CDR1 DFQATT and CDR2 SNEGSKA (reference sequence). The chain's CDR3 is CSARYRDYPF. The CDR3 nucleotides read TGCAGTGCTAGGTATCGGGACTACCCCTTC.

The table lists this clonotype with many counts. The CDR3 bases are TGTGCCAGCCTACTACAGGGTATGAACACTGAAGCTTTCTTT. Translation gives CASLLQGMNTEAFF. The gene calls are TRBV5-6 and TRBJ1-1; D might be TRBD1 (6 bases). The germline V gene has CDR1 SGHDT and CDR2 YYEEEE. The CDR3 covers 14 residues. Trimming took off 7 bases at V and 0 bases at J, with 13 bases between the two ends.

This clonotype has only a few counts. The J gene is TRBJ1-1, the V gene TRBV6-1; no definite D call. CDR1 is MNHNS, CDR2 SASEGT, per germline. The germline V and J ends were trimmed by 4 bases and 1 base, with 7 bases remaining between them. CDR3 length equals 13 residues. CDR3 loop: CASSVIRNTEAFF. In DNA, the CDR3 is TGTGCCAGCAGTGTCATCCGGAACACTGAAGCTTTCTTT.

V is TRBV10-3 and J is TRBJ2-7, with 7 nucleotides matching TRBD2. This CDR3 comprises 14 residues. With V trimmed by 4 bases and J by 7 bases, 10 bases remained unmatched. Germline loops: CDR1 ENHRY, CDR2 SYGVKD. CDR3 loop: CAISAGGTYEEQYF. DNA for the CDR3: TGTGCCATCAGTGCGGGGGGAACCTACGAAGAGCAGTACTTC.

J is TRBJ2-7 and V is TRBV14; 8 bases align to TRBD1. CDR1 is SGHDN and CDR2 is FVKESK in the germline V gene. J gave up 6 bases and V 4 bases, and 14 bases lay outside the gene matches. CDR3 length equals 16 residues. The CDR3 bases are TGTGCCAGCAGCCGAGAGGCAGGGGGCTTTATTGGCGAGCAGTACTTC. Translated, it gives CASSREAGGFIGEQYF.

This rearrangement joins TRBV7-6 to TRBJ2-7; D unclear. Germline V gene lookup returns CDR1 SGHVS and CDR2 FNYEAQ. Trimming cost V 0 bases and J 1 base, with 7 bases left between them. This CDR3 is built from 14 residues. DNA of the CDR3: TGTGCCAGCAGCTTAGCTCCAGATTCCTACGAGCAGTACTTC. Protein product: CASSLAPDSYEQYF.

In this sample, this clonotype turned up many times. The CDR3 coding sequence is TGCAGTGCTCCTCAGGAAGACTACGAGCAGTACTTC. This encodes CSAPQEDYEQYF. The chain uses TRBV20-1 and TRBJ2-7; no reliable D call. Trimming cost V 5 bases and J 3 bases, with 11 bases left between them. The CDR3 contains 12 residues. Germline loops: CDR1 DFQATT, CDR2 SNEGSKA (reference sequence).

There are many counts of this clonotype. The CDR3 sequence: CASRPSGGRQPQHF. DNA for the CDR3: TGTGCCAGCAGACCCTCAGGGGGCCGGCAGCCCCAGCATTTT. The chain combines TRBV6-2 or TRBV6-3 with TRBJ1-5, with 8 bases identical to TRBD1. The junction had 8 bases not matched to a gene; V was cut back by 6 bases and J by 7 bases. The CDR3 is 14 residues long. The germline V gene has CDR1 MNHEY and CDR2 SVGEGT.

This clonotype was counted between two and nine times. The chain links TRBV29-1 to TRBJ2-7; D not certain. This CDR3 has 9 amino acids. The V and J ends lost 6 bases and 9 bases respectively, with 9 bases between them. Germline V gene data show CDR1 as SQVTM and CDR2 as ANQGSEA. The CDR3 here is CSVSPGQYF. The CDR3 bases are TGCAGCGTCTCCCCCGGGCAGTACTTC.

This clonotype was found many times. The chain uses TRBV6-2 or TRBV6-3 and TRBJ2-1, with D possibly being TRBD2 (6 bases). Per the germline V gene, CDR1 is MNHEY and CDR2 is SVGEGT. The CDR3 contains 13 residues. In nucleotides, the CDR3 is TGTGCTATGGGGGGAGGCTCCTACAATGAGCAGTTCTTC. Amino acids: CAMGGGSYNEQFF.

The chain joins TRBV29-1 to TRBJ2-3; 8 nucleotides match TRBD2. This CDR3 is built from 13 residues. CDR1 is SQVTM and CDR2 is ANQGSEA in the germline V gene. V gave up 7 bases and J gave up 5 bases; unmatched junction bases: 8. This CDR3 reads CSGESGGGDTQYF. CDR3 bases: TGCAGCGGGGAGAGCGGGGGAGGAGATACGCAGTATTTT.

The chain uses TRBV6-1 and TRBJ1-5; D is possibly TRBD1 (5 bases). Trimming cost V 1 base and J 5 bases, with 6 bases left between them. This CDR3 contains 13 residues. From germline, CDR1 is MNHNS and CDR2 SASEGT. This chain's CDR3 is CASSEVRDQPQHF. CDR3 in DNA: TGTGCCAGCAGTGAAGTCAGGGATCAGCCCCAGCATTTT.

This clonotype showed up many times. The genes are TRBV11-2 and TRBJ2-1, with 9 bases that match TRBD1. Germline CDR1 reads SGHAT; CDR2 reads FQNNGV. The CDR3 covers 14 residues. Trimming at V came to 5 bases and at J to 9 bases, leaving 8 bases not matched to a gene. The CDR3 reads CASSPTGTGIEQFF. In DNA form, the CDR3 reads TGTGCCAGCAGCCCCACAGGGACAGGGATTGAGCAGTTCTTC. The full variable domain, in which reference TRBV11-2 and TRBJ2-1 provide the parts outside the CDR3, is EAGVAQSPRYKIIEKRQSVAFWCNPISGHATLYWYQQILGQGPKLLIQFQNNGVVDDSQLPKDRFSAERLKGVDSTLKIQPAKLEDSAVYLCASSPTGTGIEQFFGPGTRLTVL.

The table lists this clonotype with many counts. The CDR3 sequence: CASSLTSGEEQFF. In nucleotides, the CDR3 is TGTGCCAGCAGCCTTACTAGCGGCGAAGAGCAGTTCTTC. V gene TRBV7-6 combines with J gene TRBJ2-1; TRBD2 agrees at 8 bases. The germline CDR1 and CDR2 sequences are SGHVS and FNYEAQ. The CDR3 has 13 amino acids. Losses at the gene ends were 5 bases for V and 10 bases for J; bases not matched to a gene: 7.

This clonotype was found many times. V usage is TRBV5-1 and J usage is TRBJ2-6, with D unclear. Germline V gene lookup returns CDR1 SGHRS and CDR2 YFSETQ. The CDR3 extends over 12 amino acids. Trimming removed 4 bases at V and 7 bases at J, with 6 bases between. CDR3 nucleotide sequence: TGCGCCAGCAGCATGGATGCCAACGTCCTGACTTTC. Amino acid sequence: CASSMDANVLTF.

The J gene is TRBJ2-1, the V gene TRBV19; no definite D call. Trimming took off 3 bases at V and 7 bases at J, with 16 bases between the two ends. Germline V gives CDR1 LNHDA, CDR2 SQIVND (reference sequence). This CDR3 is 15 amino acids long. The CDR3 loop is CASSIPRGGNNEQFF. DNA for the CDR3: TGTGCCAGTAGTATCCCTCGTGGTGGGAATAATGAGCAGTTCTTC.

This clonotype appeared many times. J is TRBJ2-6 and V is TRBV7-9; 7 nucleotides align to TRBD2. Trimming at V came to 5 bases and at J to 1 base, leaving 5 bases not matched to a gene. Germline CDR1 is SEHNR and CDR2 is FQNEAQ (reference sequence). This CDR3 has 16 amino acids. CDR3 bases: TGTGCCAGCAGCCCCAGGGAGGGATCTGGGGCCAACGTCCTGACTTTC. Amino acids: CASSPREGSGANVLTF.

At least ten counts were recorded for this clonotype. The chain links TRBV28 to TRBJ1-3; D call uncertain. V was pared by 6 bases and J by 0 bases, with 9 bases between. The CDR3 sequence is 14 residues long. Looked up from germline, CDR1 is MDHEN and CDR2 is SYDVKM. The CDR3 DNA sequence: TGTGCCAGCAGCCTCATCCACTCTGGAAACACCATATATTTT. Residues: CASSLIHSGNTIYF.

In its sample, this clonotype was seen many times. This chain's CDR3 is CASSLGPAGGTEAFF. In DNA, the CDR3 is TGTGCCAGCAGCTTAGGTCCGGCGGGCGGGACTGAAGCTTTCTTT. V usage is TRBV7-2 and J usage is TRBJ1-1; unclear D gene. Per germline, CDR1 SGHTA and CDR2 FQGNSA. The germline V and J ends were trimmed by 1 base and 5 bases, with 14 bases remaining between them. The CDR3 is made up of 15 amino acids.

This clonotype was counted ten times or more. The rearrangement joins TRBV20-1 to TRBJ2-3; TRBD2 aligns across 9 bases. Per germline, CDR1 DFQATT and CDR2 SNEGSKA (reference sequence). This CDR3 has 15 amino acids. V was clipped by 3 bases and J by 4 bases; unmatched bases: 8. Here the CDR3 reads CSASDGGRASDTQYF. CDR3 sequence (DNA): TGCAGTGCTAGTGACGGCGGGAGGGCCTCAGATACGCAGTATTTT.

This clonotype was recorded many times. The chain combines TRBV20-1 with TRBJ2-1; the match to TRBD1 covers 8 bases. The CDR3 sequence is 15 residues long. The V gene's germline CDR1 is DFQATT and CDR2 SNEGSKA (reference sequence). V lost 0 bases and J lost 7; bases outside the gene matches: 8. The CDR3 protein is CSARDWGTGGNEQFF. DNA for the CDR3: TGCAGTGCTAGAGACTGGGGGACAGGAGGTAATGAGCAGTTCTTC.